This T cell receptor beta chain was identified during a study of CD8+CD57+ T cells in acquired aplastic anemia. CDR3 and TCR beta VDJ profiling relied on a genomic DNA template. TCRdb called the reads again in MiXCR, with one record for every CDR3 protein. Of under 250,000 distinct CDR3 sequences listed, around 43% are singletons. Patients who underwent sequencing had shown CD8+CD57+ cell expansion by flow cytometry. Every patient had severe acquired aplastic anemia. The study sampled blood from patients who had received no therapy. Germline CDR1 reads DFQATT; CDR2 reads SNEGSKA (reference sequence). V was clipped by 2 bases and J by 0 bases, with 13 bases between them. The CDR3 consists of 15 residues.

This receptor was obtained from a human donor with aplastic anemia. The V call is TRBV20-1, the J call TRBJ1-1; tentative D call: TRBD1 (5 bases). The sequencing input was sorted CD4+, CD8+, or CD8+CD57+ T cells (not recorded which) from PBMCs. DNA for the CDR3: TGCAGTGCTAGACAGGGACTAGCGATGAACACTGAAGCTTTCTTT. This codes for CSARQGLAMNTEAFF.